The 7 T cell receptor beta chains listed next were all sequenced from one sample in a study of control samples from healthy donors and cancer patients. TCRdb keeps only in-frame clones here, not all; method: immunoSEQ multiplex PCR. The profile shows approximately 100,000 clones, about 89% of them singletons. Sequenced material: blood. These receptors were obtained from a man aged 25-45 years in good health.

V is TRBV3-1 (or the pseudogene TRBV3-2) and J is TRBJ1-2; D is undetermined. From germline, CDR1 is LGHDT and CDR2 YNNKEL (reference sequence). Trimming stripped 1 base from V and 5 bases from J, with 5 bases between. The CDR3 is 12 residues long. The CDR3 spells CASSQGGYGYTF. CDR3 nucleotide sequence: TGTGCCAGCAGCCAAGGCGGTTATGGCTACACCTTC.

A few counts support this clone. The chain uses TRBV30 and TRBJ1-5, with 8 bases identical to TRBD1. Trimming cost V 2 bases and J 5 bases; bases outside gene matches: 2. The germline gives CDR1 GTSNPN, CDR2 SVGIG (reference sequence). CDR3 size: 13 residues. CDR3 DNA sequence: TGTGCCTGGAGTCAGGGGGCCTATCAGCCCCAGCATTTT. It encodes CAWSQGAYQPQHF.

The chain is built from TRBV4-1 and TRBJ1-1; D gene uncertain. The germline gives CDR1 MGHRA, CDR2 YSYEKL. The CDR3 contains 15 residues. Trimming stripped 0 bases from V and 5 bases from J, with 13 bases between. CDR3 sequence reads: CASSQEVHGGTEAFF. CDR3 sequence (DNA): TGCGCCAGCAGCCAAGAGGTACATGGTGGGACTGAAGCTTTCTTT.

The chain links TRBV3-1 (or the pseudogene TRBV3-2) to TRBJ2-3; a possible D gene is TRBD2 (7 bases). Trimming pared 6 bases from V and 0 bases from J, leaving 25 bases between. Germline V gene sequence: CDR1 LGHDT, CDR2 YNNKEL (reference sequence). The CDR3 is made up of 19 amino acids. This CDR3 is CASRAGWRGGLRSTDTQYF. CDR3 coding DNA: TGTGCCAGCAGAGCAGGTTGGAGGGGGGGCCTAAGGAGCACAGATACGCAGTATTTT.

The chain has TRBV2 and TRBJ1-6, with TRBD1 matching 9 bases. The CDR3 sequence is 15 residues long. Germline CDR1 reads SNHLY; CDR2 reads FYNNEI. V lost 6 bases to trimming and J lost 5 bases; unmatched junction nucleotides: 5. CDR3: CASRSRTGDNSPLHF. CDR3 nucleotide sequence: TGTGCCAGCAGATCCCGGACAGGGGATAATTCACCCCTCCACTTT.

V gene TRBV11-3 combines with J gene TRBJ2-2; 7 bases agree with TRBD1. CDR3 length equals 14 residues. CDR1 and CDR2 from the germline V gene are SGHNT and YENEEA. V was clipped by 5 bases and J by 7 bases; unmatched bases: 7. The CDR3 nucleotides are TGTGCCAGCAGCCCTTCGACAGGGTTCGGGGAGCTGTTTTTT. The encoded protein is CASSPSTGFGELFF. The full variable domain, its missing parts supplied by reference TRBV11-3 and TRBJ2-2, is EAGVVQSPRYKIIEKKQPVAFWCNPISGHNTLYWYLQNLGQGPELLIRYENEEAVDDSQLPKDRFSAERLKGVDSTLKIQPAELGDSAVYLCASSPSTGFGELFFGEGSRLTVL.

The chain uses TRBV2 and TRBJ2-3, with D uncertain. CDR1 is SNHLY and CDR2 is FYNNEI in the germline V gene. This CDR3 is built from 14 residues. Trimming pared 4 bases from V and 4 bases from J, leaving 12 bases between. This chain's CDR3 is CASSGDVGADTQYF. The CDR3 nucleotides are TGTGCCAGCAGTGGTGACGTTGGGGCAGATACGCAGTATTTT.